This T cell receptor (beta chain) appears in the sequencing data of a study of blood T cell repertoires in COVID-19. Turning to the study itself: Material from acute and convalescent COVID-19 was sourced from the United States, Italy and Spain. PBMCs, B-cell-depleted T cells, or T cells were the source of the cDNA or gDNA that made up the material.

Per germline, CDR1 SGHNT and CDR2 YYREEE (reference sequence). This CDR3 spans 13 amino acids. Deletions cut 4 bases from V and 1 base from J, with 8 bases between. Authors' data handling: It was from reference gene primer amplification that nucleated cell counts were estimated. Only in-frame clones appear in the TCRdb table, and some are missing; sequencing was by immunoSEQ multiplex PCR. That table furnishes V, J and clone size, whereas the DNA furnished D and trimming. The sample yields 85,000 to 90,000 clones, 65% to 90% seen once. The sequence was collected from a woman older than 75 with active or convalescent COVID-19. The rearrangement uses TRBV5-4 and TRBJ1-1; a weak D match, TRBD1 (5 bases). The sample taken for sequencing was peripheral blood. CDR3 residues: CASSPDKNTEAFF. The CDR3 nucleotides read TGTGCCAGCAGCCCGGACAAGAACACTGAAGCTTTCTTT.